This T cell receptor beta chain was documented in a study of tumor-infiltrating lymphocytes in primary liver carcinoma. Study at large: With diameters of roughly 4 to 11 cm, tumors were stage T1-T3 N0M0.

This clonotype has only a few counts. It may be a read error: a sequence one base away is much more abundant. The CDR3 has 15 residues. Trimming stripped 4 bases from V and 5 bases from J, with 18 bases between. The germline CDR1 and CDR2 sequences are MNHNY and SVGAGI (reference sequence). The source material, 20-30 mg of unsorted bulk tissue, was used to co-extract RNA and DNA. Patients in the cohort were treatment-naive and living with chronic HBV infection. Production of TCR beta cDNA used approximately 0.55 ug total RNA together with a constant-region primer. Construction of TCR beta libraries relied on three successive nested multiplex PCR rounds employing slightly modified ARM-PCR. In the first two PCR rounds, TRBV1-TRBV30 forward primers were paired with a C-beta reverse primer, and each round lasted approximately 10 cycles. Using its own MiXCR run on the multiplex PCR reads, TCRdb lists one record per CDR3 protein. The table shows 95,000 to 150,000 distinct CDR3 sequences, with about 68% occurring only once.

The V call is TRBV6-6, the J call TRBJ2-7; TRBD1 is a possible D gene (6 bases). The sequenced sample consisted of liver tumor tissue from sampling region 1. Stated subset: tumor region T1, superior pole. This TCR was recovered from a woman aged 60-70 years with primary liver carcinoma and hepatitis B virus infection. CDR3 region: CASSLFAQGKDEQYF. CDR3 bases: TGTGCCAGCAGTTTGTTTGCGCAGGGGAAGGACGAGCAGTACTTC.